Below are 12 T cell receptor beta chains sequenced from a single sample in a study of early T cells in non-severe SARS-CoV-2 infection. Via MiXCR, TCRdb re-called the 5' RACE reads, giving one row per CDR3 protein. The sample yields 55,000 to 75,000 distinct CDR3 sequences, more than 9% seen once. Source material: whole blood. These receptors were collected from an adult who was a healthcare worker with PCR-confirmed SARS-CoV-2 infection or an uninfected control (not recorded which).

The chain employs TRBV6-5 and TRBJ1-4; no clear D gene. This CDR3 contains 16 residues. Germline V gives CDR1 MNHEY, CDR2 SVGAGI. Trimming left V 5 bases short and J 0 bases short, with 13 bases between. CDR3 in amino acids: CASSEADGSTNEKLFF. CDR3 DNA sequence: TGTGCCAGCAGTGAAGCGGACGGATCAACTAATGAAAAACTGTTTTTT.

This clonotype is labeled medium-sized (0.01 to 0.1%). The chain couples TRBV10-3 to TRBJ2-1, with D perhaps matching TRBD1 or TRBD2 (5 bases each). The CDR3 loop spans 14 amino acids. Germline loops: CDR1 ENHRY, CDR2 SYGVKD. V shed 3 bases and J shed 3 bases, with 9 bases lying between them. The chain's CDR3 is CAISDRDDYNEQFF. CDR3 nucleotide sequence: TGTGCCATCAGTGACCGGGACGACTACAATGAGCAGTTCTTC.

This clonotype has a count of ten or more. J is TRBJ2-3 and V is TRBV7-2; D is unresolved. V lost 4 bases and J lost 2, with 7 bases in between. The germline CDR1 and CDR2 sequences are SGHTA and FQGNSA. This CDR3 has 13 amino acids. This CDR3 reads CASSSALTDTQYF. As DNA, the CDR3 is TGTGCCAGCAGCTCGGCCCTCACAGATACGCAGTATTTT.

DNA of the CDR3: TGCAGTGCTAGAGATCCAGCGGGGGAGGAGCTGTTTTTT. This gives the protein CSARDPAGEELFF. The chain is built from TRBV20-1 and TRBJ2-2; 8 nucleotides match TRBD2. Losses at the gene ends were 0 bases for V and 10 bases for J; bases not matched to a gene: 4. This CDR3 region has 13 residues. Germline V gives CDR1 DFQATT, CDR2 SNEGSKA (reference sequence).

This clonotype was seen only a few times. The chain couples TRBV6-1 to TRBJ1-2; D may be TRBD1 (6 bases). Germline values: CDR1 MNHNS, CDR2 SASEGT. The CDR3 spans 15 residues. The ends were cut back, 4 bases at V and 6 bases at J, with 18 bases in the middle. In nucleotides, the CDR3 is TGTGCCAGCAGTGCACGAGAAGACAGGAAGCATGGCTACACCTTC. It codes for CASSAREDRKHGYTF.

This chain uses TRBV27 with TRBJ2-7, with D perhaps TRBD1 (5 bases). The CDR3 spans 17 residues. Germline lookup yields CDR1 MNHEY and CDR2 SMNVEV (reference sequence). Trimming pared 6 bases from V and 0 bases from J, leaving 21 bases between. CDR3 in amino acids: CASSPDLRVLNSYEQYF. The DNA of the CDR3 is TGTGCCAGCAGCCCAGACCTCAGGGTATTGAACTCCTACGAGCAGTACTTC.

This clonotype showed up just a few times. The chain couples TRBV7-6 to TRBJ2-5; D gene unclear. Per the germline V gene, CDR1 is SGHVS and CDR2 is FNYEAQ. V was trimmed by 4 bases and J by 0 bases, leaving 3 bases between them. The CDR3 is 12 residues long. CDR3 DNA sequence: TGTGCCAGCAGCTCATACCAAGAGACCCAGTACTTC. As protein: CASSSYQETQYF.

This clonotype was picked up many times. One end of the junction is discordant with germline, which a read error may explain. V gene TRBV7-7 combines with J gene TRBJ2-2; 9 nucleotides line up with TRBD1. Germline CDR1 reads SSHAT; CDR2 reads FNYEAQ (reference sequence). This CDR3 contains 18 residues. The CDR3 region is CASSLVTGGQGVTGELFF. The CDR3 DNA reads as TGTGCTAGCAGCTTAGTAACCGGGGGACAGGGAGTCACCGGGGAGCTGTTTTTT. The full variable domain, completed using reference TRBV7-7 and TRBJ2-2, is GAGVSQSPRYKVTKRGQDVTLRCDPISSHATLYWYQQALGQGPEFLTYFNYEAQPDKSGLPSDRFSAERPEGSISTLTIQRTEQRDSAMYRCASSLVTGGQGVTGELFFGEGSRLTVL.

The chain couples TRBV11-2 to TRBJ2-5; no clear D gene. V lost 0 bases, J lost 5 bases, and 13 bases lay in between. From germline, CDR1 is SGHAT and CDR2 FQNNGV. This CDR3 spans 15 amino acids. The CDR3 bases are TGTGCCAGCAGCTTAGATATAGGCCTCCCGGAGACCCAGTACTTC. Its protein product is CASSLDIGLPETQYF.

This clonotype was counted a few times. The rearrangement joins TRBV10-3 to TRBJ2-7; perhaps D is TRBD1 or TRBD2 (5 bases each). CDR1 is ENHRY, CDR2 SYGVKD, per germline. V lost 8 bases to trimming and J lost 3 bases, with 17 bases between them. CDR3 length: 14 residues. The CDR3 nucleotides read TGTGCCATCGCACGGGACGGAGGAAACTACGAGCAGTACTTC. Its protein product is CAIARDGGNYEQYF.

The J gene is TRBJ2-2, the V gene TRBV7-9, with 7 bases identical to TRBD1. CDR3 length: 15 residues. With V trimmed by 5 bases and J by 5 bases, 8 bases remained unmatched. Germline V gives CDR1 SEHNR, CDR2 FQNEAQ (reference sequence). DNA of the CDR3: TGTGCCAGCAGCCTTCCGACAGGGCAAACCGGGGAGCTGTTTTTT. Residues: CASSLPTGQTGELFF.

This clonotype was recorded at least ten times. CDR3 coding DNA: TGTGCCAGCAGCCAAGCTGCTAGCATGGCTGAGCAGTTCTTC. It yields the protein CASSQAASMAEQFF. The gene calls are TRBV3-1 and TRBJ2-1, with a tentative D call TRBD2 (5 bases). V was clipped by 1 base and J by 9 bases, with 13 bases between them. Germline V lookup: CDR1 LGHDT, CDR2 YNNKEL (reference sequence). The CDR3 loop spans 14 amino acids.